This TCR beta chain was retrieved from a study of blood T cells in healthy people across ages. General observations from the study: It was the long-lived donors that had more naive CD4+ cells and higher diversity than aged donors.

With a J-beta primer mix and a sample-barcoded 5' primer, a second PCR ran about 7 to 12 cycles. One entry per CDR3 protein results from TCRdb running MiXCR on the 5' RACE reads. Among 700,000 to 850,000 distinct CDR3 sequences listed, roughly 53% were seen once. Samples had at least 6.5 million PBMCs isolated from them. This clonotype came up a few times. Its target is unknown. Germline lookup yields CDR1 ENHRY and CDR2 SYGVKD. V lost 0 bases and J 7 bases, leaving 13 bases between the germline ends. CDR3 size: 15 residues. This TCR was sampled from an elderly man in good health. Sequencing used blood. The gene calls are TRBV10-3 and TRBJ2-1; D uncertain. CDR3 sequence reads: CAISESRIPGNEQFF. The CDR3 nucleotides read TGTGCCATCAGTGAGTCGAGAATTCCCGGGAATGAGCAGTTCTTC.